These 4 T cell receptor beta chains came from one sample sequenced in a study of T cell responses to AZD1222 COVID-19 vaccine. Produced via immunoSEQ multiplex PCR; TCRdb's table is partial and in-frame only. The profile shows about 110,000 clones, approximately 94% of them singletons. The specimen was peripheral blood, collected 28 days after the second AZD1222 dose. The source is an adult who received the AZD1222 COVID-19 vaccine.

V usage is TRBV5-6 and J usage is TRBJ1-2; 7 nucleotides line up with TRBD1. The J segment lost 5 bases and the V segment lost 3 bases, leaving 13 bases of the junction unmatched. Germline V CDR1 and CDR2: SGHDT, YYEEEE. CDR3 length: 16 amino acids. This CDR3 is CASSSRDRTLGYGYTF. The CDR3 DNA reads TGTGCCAGCAGCTCCCGGGACAGAACTTTGGGTTATGGCTACACCTTC.

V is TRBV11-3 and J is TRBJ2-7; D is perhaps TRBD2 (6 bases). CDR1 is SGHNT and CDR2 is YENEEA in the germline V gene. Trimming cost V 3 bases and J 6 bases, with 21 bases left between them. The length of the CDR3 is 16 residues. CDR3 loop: CASSFATSHPSGEQYF. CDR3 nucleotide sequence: TGTGCCAGCAGCTTCGCAACTAGCCATCCATCGGGCGAGCAGTACTTC. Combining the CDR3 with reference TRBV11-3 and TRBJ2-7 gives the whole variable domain EAGVVQSPRYKIIEKKQPVAFWCNPISGHNTLYWYLQNLGQGPELLIRYENEEAVDDSQLPKDRFSAERLKGVDSTLKIQPAELGDSAVYLCASSFATSHPSGEQYFGPGTRLTVT.

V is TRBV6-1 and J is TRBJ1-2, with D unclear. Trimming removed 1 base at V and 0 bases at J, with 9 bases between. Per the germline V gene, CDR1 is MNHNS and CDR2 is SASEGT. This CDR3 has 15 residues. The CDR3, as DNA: TGTGCCAGCAGTGAAGAAAAACGTTCTAACTATGGCTACACCTTC. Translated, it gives CASSEEKRSNYGYTF.

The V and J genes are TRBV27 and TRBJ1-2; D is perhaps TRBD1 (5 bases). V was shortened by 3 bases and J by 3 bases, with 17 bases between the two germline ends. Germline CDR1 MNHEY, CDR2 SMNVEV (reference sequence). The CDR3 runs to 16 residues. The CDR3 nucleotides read TGTGCCAGCAGTTTCAGGGCGGGCAGGGCGGACTATGGCTACACCTTC. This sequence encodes CASSFRAGRADYGYTF.